This record concerns one T cell receptor (beta chain) sequence. The read finishes 3 residues shy of the CDR3 end, and the germline J gene is used to complete it. This specimen comes from a study of T cells in women clearing cervical HPV infection. Study summary: No precancer developed; the control's incident HPV16 infection cleared within 12 months. Cases' blood sampling followed lesion detection by median about 150 days (90 to 200).

Sequencing used immunoSEQ multiplex PCR; TCRdb keeps in-frame clones, though not all of them. The sample totals about 22,000 clones. The CDR3 sequence is 16 residues long. The germline gives CDR1 MDHEN, CDR2 SYDVKM. Trimming pared 1 base from V and 0 bases from J, leaving 10 bases between. The sequence derives from a woman aged 18-70 years with a cervical HPV16 infection that either progressed to CIN3+ or cleared (not recorded which). The sample consisted of blood buffy coat. V gene TRBV28 combines with J gene TRBJ1-5; no reliable D call. Incomplete CDR3 DNA: TGTGCCAGCAGTTTATTGAGGGTTTATAGCAATCAGCCC. It encodes CASSLLRVYSNQP. The entire CDR3 protein is CASSLLRVYSNQPQHF.